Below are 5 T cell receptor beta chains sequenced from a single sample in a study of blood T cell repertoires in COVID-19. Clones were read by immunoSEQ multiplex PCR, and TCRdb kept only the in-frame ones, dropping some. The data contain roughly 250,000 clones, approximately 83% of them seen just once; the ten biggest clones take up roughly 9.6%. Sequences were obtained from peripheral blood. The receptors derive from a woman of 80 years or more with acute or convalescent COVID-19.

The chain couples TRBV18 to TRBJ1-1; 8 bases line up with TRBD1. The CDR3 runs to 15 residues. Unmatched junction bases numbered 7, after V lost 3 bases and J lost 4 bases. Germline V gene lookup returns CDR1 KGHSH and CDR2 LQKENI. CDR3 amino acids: CASSPSTGVGTEAFF. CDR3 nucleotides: TGTGCCAGCTCACCCTCGACAGGGGTGGGCACTGAAGCTTTCTTT. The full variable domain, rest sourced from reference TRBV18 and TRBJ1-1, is NAGVMQNPRHLVRRRGQEARLRCSPMKGHSHVYWYRQLPEEGLKFMVYLQKENIIDESGMPKERFSAEFPKEGPSILRIQQVVRGDSAAYFCASSPSTGVGTEAFFGQGTRLTVV.

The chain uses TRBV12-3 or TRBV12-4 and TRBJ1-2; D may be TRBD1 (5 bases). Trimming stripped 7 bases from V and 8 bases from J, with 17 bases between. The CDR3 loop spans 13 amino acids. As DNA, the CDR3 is TGTGCCAGCAACTCTGGGGGGAGATTGGGCTACACCTTC. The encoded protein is CASNSGGRLGYTF.

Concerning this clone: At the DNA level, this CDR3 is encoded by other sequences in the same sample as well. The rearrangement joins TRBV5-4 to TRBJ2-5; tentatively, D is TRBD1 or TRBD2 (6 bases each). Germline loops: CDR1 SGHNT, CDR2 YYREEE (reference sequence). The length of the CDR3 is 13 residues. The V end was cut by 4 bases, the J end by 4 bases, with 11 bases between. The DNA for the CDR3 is TGTGCCAGCAGCCTGGGGGGCGGAGAGACCCAGTACTTC. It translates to CASSLGGGETQYF. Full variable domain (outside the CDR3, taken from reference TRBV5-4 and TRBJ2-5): ETGVTQSPTHLIKTRGQQVTLRCSSQSGHNTVSWYQQALGQGPQFIFQYYREEENGRGNFPPRFSGLQFPNYSSELNVNALELDDSALYLCASSLGGGETQYFGPGTRLLVL.

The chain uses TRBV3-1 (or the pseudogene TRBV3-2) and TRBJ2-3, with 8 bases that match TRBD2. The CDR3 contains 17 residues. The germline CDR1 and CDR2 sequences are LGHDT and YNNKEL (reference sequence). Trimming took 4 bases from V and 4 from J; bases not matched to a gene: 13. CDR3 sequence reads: CASSPLLGAGVADTQYF. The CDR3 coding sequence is TGTGCCAGCAGCCCCCTCTTGGGAGCGGGGGTGGCAGATACGCAGTATTTT.

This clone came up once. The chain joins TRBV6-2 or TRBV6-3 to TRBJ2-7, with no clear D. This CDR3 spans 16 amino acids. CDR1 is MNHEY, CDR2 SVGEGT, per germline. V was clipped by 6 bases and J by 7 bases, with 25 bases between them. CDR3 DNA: TGTGCCAGCAGCATATCCGCCGTCTTCTCTACTCAAGAGCAGTACTTC. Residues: CASSISAVFSTQEQYF.